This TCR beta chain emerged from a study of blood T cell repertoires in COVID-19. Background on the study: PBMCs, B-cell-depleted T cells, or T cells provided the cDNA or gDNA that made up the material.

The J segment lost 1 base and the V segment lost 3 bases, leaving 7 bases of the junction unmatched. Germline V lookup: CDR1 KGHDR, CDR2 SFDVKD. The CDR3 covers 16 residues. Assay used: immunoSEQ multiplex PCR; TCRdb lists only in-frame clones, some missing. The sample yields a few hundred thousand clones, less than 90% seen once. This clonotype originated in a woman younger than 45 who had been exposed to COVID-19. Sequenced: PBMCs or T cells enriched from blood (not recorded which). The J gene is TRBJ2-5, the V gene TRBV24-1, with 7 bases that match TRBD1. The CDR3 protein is CATSDPTGWAQETQYF. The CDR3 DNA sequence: TGTGCCACCAGTGATCCGACAGGGTGGGCCCAAGAGACCCAGTACTTC.